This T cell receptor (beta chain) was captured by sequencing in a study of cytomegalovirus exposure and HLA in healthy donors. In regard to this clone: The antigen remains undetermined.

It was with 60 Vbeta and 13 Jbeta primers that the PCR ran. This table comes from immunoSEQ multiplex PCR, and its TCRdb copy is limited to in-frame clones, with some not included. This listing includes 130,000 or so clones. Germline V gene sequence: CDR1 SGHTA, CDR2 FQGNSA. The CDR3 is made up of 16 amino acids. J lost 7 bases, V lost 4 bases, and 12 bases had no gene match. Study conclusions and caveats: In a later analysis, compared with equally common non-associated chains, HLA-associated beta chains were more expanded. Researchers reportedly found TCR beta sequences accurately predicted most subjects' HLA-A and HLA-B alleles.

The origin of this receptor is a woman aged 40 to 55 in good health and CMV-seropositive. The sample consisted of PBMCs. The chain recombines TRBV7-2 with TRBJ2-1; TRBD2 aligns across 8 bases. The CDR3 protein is CASSWGLGRLGNEQFF. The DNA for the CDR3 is TGTGCCAGCAGCTGGGGACTAGGGAGGCTAGGGAATGAGCAGTTCTTC.